A single sample is the source of the 12 T cell receptor beta chains below, sequenced in a study of blood T cell repertoires in COVID-19. The protocol was immunoSEQ multiplex PCR, while the TCRdb copy is restricted to in-frame clones and leaves out a portion. The sample holds 200,000 to 250,000 clones, about 79% seen once. Sequencing input: peripheral blood. These receptors were collected from a man aged 50 to 59 with active or convalescent COVID-19.

The J gene is TRBJ1-6, the V gene TRBV7-2, with 10 bases lining up with TRBD1. The CDR3 is 15 amino acids. Germline V lookup: CDR1 SGHTA, CDR2 FQGNSA. The J segment lost 5 bases and the V segment lost 5 bases, leaving 3 bases of the junction unmatched. CDR3 sequence: CASSRGTGDNSPLHF. In nucleotides, the CDR3 is TGTGCCAGCAGCAGAGGGACAGGGGATAATTCACCCCTCCACTTT.

This clone was seen a few times. The rearrangement uses TRBV5-1 and TRBJ1-1; D call uncertain. V dropped 2 bases and J dropped 1 base, with 9 bases sitting between them. Germline CDR1 SGHRS, CDR2 YFSETQ. This CDR3 comprises 14 residues. The CDR3 bases are TGCGCCAGCAGCTTTACGACACCGAACACTGAAGCTTTCTTT. It yields the protein CASSFTTPNTEAFF.

This clone was recorded a few times. The chain is built from TRBV25-1 and TRBJ1-1, with TRBD1 identical over 7 bases. With 9 bases clipped from V and 4 bases from J, the junction kept 8 bases outside the gene matches. The CDR3 contains 13 residues. Germline V CDR1 and CDR2: MGHDK, SYGVNS. The CDR3 coding sequence is TGTGCCAGTATTAAGACAGGGACCACTGAAGCTTTCTTT. It yields the protein CASIKTGTTEAFF.

This chain connects TRBV7-9 to TRBJ2-1; D might be TRBD1 (5 bases). V shed 1 base and J shed 8 bases, with 15 bases lying between them. CDR1 is SEHNR and CDR2 is FQNEAQ in the germline V gene (reference sequence). The CDR3 covers 15 residues. DNA of the CDR3: TGTGCCAGCAGCTTAGTCAGGGCCTACATCCATGAGCAGTTCTTC. Residues: CASSLVRAYIHEQFF. Based on the CDR3 plus reference TRBV7-9 and TRBJ2-1, the full variable domain is DTGVSQNPRHKITKRGQNVTFRCDPISEHNRLYWYRQTLGQGPEFLTYFQNEAQLEKSRLLSDRFSAERPKGSFSTLEIQRTEQGDSAMYLCASSLVRAYIHEQFFGPGTRLTVL.

V usage is TRBV28 and J usage is TRBJ1-1; 7 nucleotides align to TRBD1. Germline CDR1 reads MDHEN; CDR2 reads SYDVKM. CDR3 length: 17 amino acids. J gave up 0 bases and V 4 bases, and 11 bases lay outside the gene matches. Written as DNA, the CDR3 is TGTGCCAGCAGTTCCGACAGGGTGATGGGGATGAACACTGAAGCTTTCTTT. Residues: CASSSDRVMGMNTEAFF.

Only one count was recorded for this clone. The chain is built from TRBV13 and TRBJ2-1; 8 bases are a match to TRBD1. CDR1 and CDR2 from the germline V gene are PRHDT and FYEKMQ (reference sequence). The CDR3 loop spans 15 amino acids. V lost 0 bases, J lost 6 bases, and 4 bases stayed unmatched. This chain's CDR3 is CASSLGAGGINEQFF. The CDR3 DNA is TGTGCCAGCAGCTTAGGGGCAGGGGGCATCAATGAGCAGTTCTTC.

The rearrangement uses TRBV7-2 and TRBJ2-7; TRBD2 might be the D (5 bases). The germline V gene encodes CDR1 SGHTA and CDR2 FQGNSA. CDR3 length: 15 amino acids. V was cut by 1 base and J by 6 bases, with 16 bases left in between. The CDR3 nucleotides read TGTGCCAGCAGCTTAGATCGGGGTTACGGTGGCGAGCAGTACTTC. Translating it yields CASSLDRGYGGEQYF.

The J gene is TRBJ2-5, the V gene TRBV5-5; TRBD2 matches 13 bases. The CDR3 consists of 18 residues. Germline V lookup: CDR1 SGHKS, CDR2 YYEKEE (reference sequence). Germline trimming cut 3 bases from V and 5 bases from J; bases unmatched to any gene: 13. The DNA of the CDR3 is TGTGCCAGCAGCTCCCCTAGAACTAGCGGGGGGGCCGTGGAGACCCAGTACTTC. This gives the protein CASSSPRTSGGAVETQYF.

This clone was observed once. The gene calls are TRBV5-4 and TRBJ2-1; 11 bases are shared with TRBD2. The CDR3 is 14 residues long. The ends lost 0 bases at V and 10 bases at J; junction bases unmatched: 3. Germline V gives CDR1 SGHNT, CDR2 YYREEE (reference sequence). CDR3 bases: TGTGCCAGCAGCTTGGTTAGCGGGAGGGCCGAGCAGTTCTTC. Its translation is CASSLVSGRAEQFF.

This chain joins TRBV28 and TRBJ1-6, with 8 nucleotides matching TRBD1. The CDR3 has 16 amino acids. V lost 7 bases and J lost 0; bases outside the gene matches: 5. Germline V lookup: CDR1 MDHEN, CDR2 SYDVKM. CDR3: CASTGQGSSYNSPLHF. The CDR3 DNA sequence: TGTGCCAGCACCGGACAGGGTAGCTCCTATAATTCACCCCTCCACTTT.

V usage is TRBV10-3 and J usage is TRBJ1-3; no reliable D call. This CDR3 has 18 residues. The V gene lost 2 bases and the J gene lost 0 bases, with 17 bases spanning the gap. Germline V gene sequence: CDR1 ENHRY, CDR2 SYGVKD. CDR3 in amino acids: CAISEHTPAGISGNTIYF. CDR3 DNA sequence: TGTGCCATCAGTGAGCATACCCCGGCCGGGATCTCTGGAAACACCATATATTTT.

This rearrangement joins TRBV9 to TRBJ2-7; TRBD2 matches 11 bases. V was pared by 6 bases and J by 3 bases, with 2 bases of the junction left unmatched. The germline CDR1 and CDR2 sequences are SGDLS and YYNGEE. The CDR3 runs 13 residues. In DNA, the CDR3 is TGTGCCAGCAATCTAGCGGGGGGCTACGAGCAGTACTTC. It translates to CASNLAGGYEQYF.